This TCR beta chain emerged from a study of CD8+CD57+ T cells in acquired aplastic anemia. A remark on this clonotype: A much more abundant neighbour one base away suggests this may be a read error.

Whoever was chosen for sequencing had shown CD8+CD57+ cell expansion by flow cytometry. The CDR3 runs to 15 residues. V was pared by 5 bases and J by 4 bases, with 4 bases of the junction left unmatched. Germline V gene data show CDR1 as ENHRY and CDR2 as SYGVKD. Profiling that covered TCR beta VDJ and CDR3 relied on genomic DNA as its template. TCRdb ran MiXCR on the reads and lists one entry per CDR3 protein. The table lists under 250,000 distinct CDR3 sequences, roughly half of them singletons. This receptor was identified in a human donor with aplastic anemia. The chain is built from TRBV10-3 and TRBJ2-7, with TRBD2 matching over 14 bases. Material for sequencing was sorted CD4+, CD8+, or CD8+CD57+ T cells (not recorded which) from PBMCs. The CDR3 DNA is TGTGCCATCAGTTTAGGGACTAGCGGGAGATACGAGCAGTACTTC. Amino acid sequence: CAISLGTSGRYEQYF.